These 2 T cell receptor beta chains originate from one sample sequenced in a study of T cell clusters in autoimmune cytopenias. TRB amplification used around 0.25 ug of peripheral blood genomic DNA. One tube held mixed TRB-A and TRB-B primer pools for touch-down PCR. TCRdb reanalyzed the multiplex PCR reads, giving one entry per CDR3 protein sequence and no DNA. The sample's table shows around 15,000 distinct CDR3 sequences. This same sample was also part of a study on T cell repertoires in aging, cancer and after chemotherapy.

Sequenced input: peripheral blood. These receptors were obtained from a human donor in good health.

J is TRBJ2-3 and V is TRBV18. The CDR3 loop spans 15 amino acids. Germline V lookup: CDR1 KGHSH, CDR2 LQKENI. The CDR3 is CASSPAMLGTDTQYF.

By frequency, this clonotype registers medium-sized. CDR3 protein: CSVGGSIYEQYF. The chain is built from TRBV29-1 and TRBJ2-7; lacking DNA, the TRBD2 call made by TCRdb goes unchecked. Germline loops: CDR1 SQVTM, CDR2 ANQGSEA. The CDR3 spans 12 residues.